Following are 25 T cell receptor beta chains from one sample sequenced in a study of breast tumors, draining lymph nodes, adjacent tissues. TCRdb redid the calling of the multiplex PCR reads with MiXCR, one entry per CDR3 protein. The sample has 13,000 to 15,000 distinct CDR3 sequences; 55% are singletons. The source material was tumor-adjacent breast tissue. The receptors were gathered from a female donor with breast cancer. Some clones in this sample may be carry-over from other donors' samples.

This clonotype was detected once. V and J are TRBV12-3 or TRBV12-4 and TRBJ2-3, with D unclear. The CDR3 runs 12 residues. Trimming shortened V by 7 bases and J by 2 bases, and 7 bases separated the two germline ends. As DNA, the CDR3 is TGTGCCAGCACCACCAACACAGATACGCAGTATTTT. Translated, it gives CASTTNTDTQYF.

The chain carries TRBV5-1 and TRBJ1-5, with D possibly being TRBD1 (6 bases). Trimming left V 4 bases short and J 0 bases short, with 8 bases between. Germline V gene lookup returns CDR1 SGHRS and CDR2 YFSETQ. CDR3 size: 14 residues. The CDR3 sequence: CASSPGHSNQPQHF. The CDR3 DNA follows: TGCGCCAGCAGCCCGGGACATAGCAATCAGCCCCAGCATTTT.

This clonotype occurred many times. Being one base from a much bigger clone, this may be a read error. The chain is built from TRBV12-3 or TRBV12-4 and TRBJ2-7, with 7 bases aligning to TRBD1. The CDR3 totals 14 residues. The J segment lost 2 bases and the V segment lost 8 bases, leaving 9 bases of the junction unmatched. CDR3: CASARRDSPYEQYF. The CDR3 DNA follows: TGTGCCAGCGCCCGCCGGGACAGCCCCTACGAGCAGTACTTC.

A remark on this clonotype: One junction end does not reproduce the germline sequence, and a read error may be involved. The rearrangement joins TRBV18 to TRBJ2-3, with 7 bases identical to TRBD2. Germline CDR1 KGHSH, CDR2 LQKENI. This CDR3 is 16 amino acids long. The CDR3 nucleotides are TGTGCCAGCTCACCCGGGACTACCGCAGACACAGATACGCAGTACTTT. Protein sequence: CASSPGTTADTDTQYF. Using reference TRBV18 and TRBJ2-3 for the parts outside the CDR3, the full variable domain is NAGVMQNPRHLVRRRGQEARLRCSPMKGHSHVYWYRQLPEEGLKFMVYLQKENIIDESGMPKERFSAEFPKEGPSILRIQQVVRGDSAAYFCASSPGTTADTDTQYFGPGTRLTVL.

The V call is TRBV7-6, the J call TRBJ1-4; D is possibly TRBD1 (5 bases). The ends were cut back, 11 bases at V and 8 bases at J, with 9 bases in the middle. Per germline, CDR1 SGHVS and CDR2 FNYEAQ. This CDR3 is built from 10 residues. This CDR3 is CAAGTEKLFF. The CDR3 DNA reads TGTGCCGCAGGGACGGAAAAACTGTTTTTT.

V gene TRBV7-3 combines with J gene TRBJ1-4, with 7 bases aligning to TRBD1. The V and J ends lost 3 bases and 7 bases, in that order; junction bases with no gene match: 5. This CDR3 is built from 14 residues. Germline values: CDR1 SGHTA, CDR2 FQGTGA. CDR3 bases: TGTGCCAGCAGCTTGTCGACAGGGTCTGAAAAACTGTTTTTT. This codes for CASSLSTGSEKLFF.

Here the CDR3 DNA reads TGCGCCAGCAGCCCGGTCAATATTGAAGGCAGCTACACCTTC. It specifies CASSPVNIEGSYTF. The chain joins TRBV4-1 to TRBJ1-2; D ambiguous. The ends were cut back, 4 bases at V and 9 bases at J, with 18 bases in the middle. CDR1 MGHRA and CDR2 YSYEKL come from the germline V gene. The CDR3 loop spans 14 amino acids.

CDR3 loop: CASRFTIRTGPNYEQYF. The CDR3 DNA follows: TGCGCCAGCAGATTTACAATCAGGACAGGGCCCAATTACGAGCAGTACTTC. The V and J genes are TRBV5-1 and TRBJ2-7; 8 positions agree with TRBD1. The V segment lost 5 bases and the J segment 4 bases; nucleotides outside the gene matches: 17. This CDR3 has 17 residues. CDR1 and CDR2 (germline): SGHRS, YFSETQ.

V and J are TRBV4-1 and TRBJ1-6, with D uncertain. The germline CDR1 and CDR2 sequences are MGHRA and YSYEKL. The CDR3 contains 17 residues. The V end lost 0 bases, the J end lost 7 bases, and 16 bases lay between the germline ends. The CDR3 is CASSQDGVAGPNSPLHF. The CDR3 region has the DNA TGCGCCAGCAGCCAAGATGGGGTAGCAGGACCCAATTCACCCCTCCACTTT.

The rearrangement links TRBV6-2 or TRBV6-3 to TRBJ2-3; 12 bases agree with TRBD2. Trimming took 7 bases from V and 2 from J; bases not matched to a gene: 7. CDR3 size: 16 residues. Looked up from germline, CDR1 is MNHEY and CDR2 is SVGEGT. This CDR3 is CASIPGLAGPTDTQYF. CDR3 in DNA: TGTGCCAGCATCCCTGGACTAGCGGGGCCCACAGATACGCAGTATTTT.

The rearrangement uses TRBV19 and TRBJ2-2; possible D gene TRBD1, 6 bases. Germline loops: CDR1 LNHDA, CDR2 SQIVND (reference sequence). The V end lost 7 bases, the J end lost 8 bases, and 11 bases lay between the germline ends. The length of the CDR3 is 12 residues. The CDR3 protein is CASNKGTGELFF. The CDR3 DNA follows: TGTGCCAGTAATAAGGGGACAGGGGAGCTGTTTTTT.

This clonotype qualifies as medium-sized (0.01 to 0.1%). The chain couples TRBV20-1 to TRBJ2-7; D might be TRBD1 (5 bases). The CDR3 runs 13 residues. The germline V gene encodes CDR1 DFQATT and CDR2 SNEGSKA (reference sequence). V lost 3 bases, J lost 4 bases, and 13 bases lay in between. The CDR3 bases are TGCAGTGCTAGGTCAGGGTCGGATTACGAGCAGTACTTC. The encoded protein is CSARSGSDYEQYF.

The table lists this clonotype with many counts. A much more abundant neighbour one base away suggests this may be a read error. The V and J genes are TRBV5-1 and TRBJ2-7; 7 positions agree with TRBD1. From germline, CDR1 is SGHRS and CDR2 YFSETQ. V trimming: 7 bases; J trimming: 6 bases; junction bases outside the gene matches: 16. The CDR3 sequence is 15 residues long. CDR3 in DNA: TGCGCCAGCGGCCCGGTGGGACAGTCCTTCTCCGAGCAGTACTTC. Translated, it gives CASGPVGQSFSEQYF.

Judged by abundance, this clonotype is medium-sized. The chain recombines TRBV11-3 with TRBJ2-5, with a possible D match to TRBD1 (7 bases). This CDR3 has 15 residues. Trimming left V 8 bases short and J 3 bases short, with 19 bases between. CDR1 SGHNT and CDR2 YENEEA come from the germline V gene. CDR3 region: CASSNGRGGKETQYF. The DNA of the CDR3 is TGTGCCAGCTCGAACGGGAGAGGGGGCAAAGAGACCCAGTACTTC.

This chain joins TRBV7-3 and TRBJ2-5, with D possibly matching TRBD1 (6 bases). This CDR3 region has 15 residues. V was clipped by 4 bases and J by 13 bases, with 25 bases between them. Germline CDR1 and CDR2: SGHTA and FQGTGA. The CDR3 here is CASSSQVDRPATRYF. The CDR3 DNA reads as TGTGCCAGCAGCTCCCAAGTGGACAGACCTGCGACCAGGTACTTC. Variable domain in full (rest from reference TRBV7-3 and TRBJ2-5): GAGVSQTPSNKVTEKGKYVELRCDPISGHTALYWYRQSLGQGPEFLIYFQGTGAADDSGLPNDRFFAVRPEGSVSTLKIQRTERGDSAVYLCASSSQVDRPATRYFGPGTRLLVL.

The chain recombines TRBV2 with TRBJ2-1; 7 bases agree with TRBD2. Trimming cost V 9 bases and J 2 bases; bases outside gene matches: 7. CDR1 and CDR2 from the germline V gene are SNHLY and FYNNEI. The CDR3 covers 14 residues. This CDR3 reads CASLGGGTYNEQFF. DNA for the CDR3: TGTGCCAGTCTCGGCGGGGGTACCTACAATGAGCAGTTCTTC. Using reference TRBV2 and TRBJ2-1 for the parts outside the CDR3, the full variable domain is EPEVTQTPSHQVTQMGQEVILRCVPISNHLYFYWYRQILGQKVEFLVSFYNNEISEKSEIFDDQFSVERPDGSNFTLKIRSTKLEDSAMYFCASLGGGTYNEQFFGPGTRLTVL.

The rearrangement links TRBV11-2 to TRBJ2-7; D is unresolved. Germline CDR1 reads SGHAT; CDR2 reads FQNNGV. Trimming took off 5 bases at V and 6 bases at J, with 14 bases between the two ends. The CDR3 extends over 13 amino acids. DNA for the CDR3: TGTGCCAGCAGCCCAAGAATAGCCTCCGAGCAGTACTTC. Amino acid sequence: CASSPRIASEQYF.

This clonotype has at least ten counts. The chain couples TRBV7-2 to TRBJ1-1, with D uncertain. V was clipped by 5 bases and J by 4 bases, with 14 bases between them. The CDR3 contains 14 residues. CDR1 is SGHTA, CDR2 FQGNSA, per germline. The chain's CDR3 is CASSIGSSGTEAFF. DNA of the CDR3: TGTGCCAGCAGCATAGGTTCCTCAGGCACTGAAGCTTTCTTT.

This chain connects TRBV14 to TRBJ2-7; the D call may be TRBD1 or TRBD2 (5 bases each). The CDR3 has 15 amino acids. The ends were cut back, 4 bases at V and 2 bases at J, with 15 bases in the middle. Germline V gene sequence: CDR1 SGHDN, CDR2 FVKESK. The CDR3 sequence: CASSPYTGTTYEQYF. The DNA for the CDR3 is TGTGCCAGCAGCCCATACACCGGGACCACCTACGAGCAGTACTTC.

In its sample, this clonotype was seen once. CDR3 nucleotide sequence: TGTGCCAGCAGTCAACTCTTCCCGGGGGGGGGGGGGGATACGCAGTATTTT. Translating gives CASSQLFPGGGGDTQYF. V gene TRBV19 combines with J gene TRBJ2-3; 8 positions agree with TRBD2. Germline V gives CDR1 LNHDA, CDR2 SQIVND (reference sequence). The CDR3 contains 17 residues. V lost 9 bases, J lost 6 bases, and 20 bases stayed unmatched.

This clonotype appeared many times. The V call is TRBV5-1, the J call TRBJ2-3; 8 nucleotides match TRBD1. The CDR3 sequence is 16 residues long. V dropped 4 bases and J dropped 3; count of bases not matched to a gene: 10. CDR1 is SGHRS and CDR2 is YFSETQ in the germline V gene. The CDR3 DNA is TGCGCCAGCAGCCCCTATCGACAGGGGTTAACAGATACGCAGTATTTT. It translates to CASSPYRQGLTDTQYF.

This clonotype was recorded many times. The CDR3 region has the DNA TGTGCCAGCAGTTTCCCTGGACTAGCCTCGGTTGAGCAGTTCTTC. It is translated as CASSFPGLASVEQFF. J is TRBJ2-1 and V is TRBV27, with 8 nucleotides matching TRBD2. The CDR3 length is 15 residues. V was clipped by 3 bases and J by 9 bases; unmatched bases: 10. Germline V gives CDR1 MNHEY, CDR2 SMNVEV (reference sequence).

The chain couples TRBV9 to TRBJ1-2; unclear D gene. The V gene lost 4 bases and the J gene lost 5 bases, with 18 bases spanning the gap. The CDR3 runs to 15 residues. Germline loops: CDR1 SGDLS, CDR2 YYNGEE. This CDR3 reads CASSLGPPGRYGYTF. In DNA, the CDR3 is TGTGCCAGCAGCTTAGGTCCCCCAGGTCGTTATGGCTACACCTTC.

The table lists this clonotype with many counts. The chain carries TRBV6-2 or TRBV6-3 and TRBJ2-1; D unresolved. Germline V gene lookup returns CDR1 MNHEY and CDR2 SVGEGT. The CDR3 is 12 amino acids. V lost 6 bases and J 7 bases, leaving 10 bases between the germline ends. The CDR3 reads CASRPTTNEQFF. DNA for the CDR3: TGTGCCAGCAGGCCGACCACAAATGAGCAGTTCTTC.

The chain recombines TRBV7-3 with TRBJ2-5; TRBD1 aligns across 8 bases. This CDR3 is built from 14 residues. The V gene's germline CDR1 is SGHTA and CDR2 FQGTGA. V trimming: 5 bases; J trimming: 5 bases; junction bases outside the gene matches: 7. CDR3 coding DNA: TGTGCCAGCAGCCGACAGGGGACCGGGGAGACCCAGTACTTC. As protein: CASSRQGTGETQYF.